This entry concerns a single T cell receptor beta chain. As yet, its antigen is unknown. These data belong to a study of T cell responses to AZD1222 COVID-19 vaccine. Background on the study: Second-dose recipients at about 4 or about 12 weeks were treated as one pooled group. Study results and limitations: Unmutated regions of variants are reportedly targeted by nearly half of spike-specific TCRs. White British donors predominated, females outnumbered males, and clonal diversity was possibly underestimated.

The ends lost 6 bases at V and 10 bases at J; junction bases unmatched: 24. This CDR3 comprises 20 residues. Germline CDR1 reads MNHEY; CDR2 reads SMNVEV (reference sequence). TCRdb's copy holds only in-frame clones and misses some; the assay was immunoSEQ multiplex PCR. This sample yields about 140,000 clones, of which approximately 90% are seen a single time; around 2.8% belongs to the top ten. The chain links TRBV27 to TRBJ2-5, with 15 bases aligning to TRBD2. This TCR derives from an adult in good health. The sample consisted of peripheral blood, taken on day 0 of AZD1222 vaccination. The CDR3 sequence is CASSSLIGTSGRRGVGDQYF. DNA of the CDR3: TGTGCCAGCAGCAGCTTAATCGGGACTAGCGGGAGGAGGGGGGTAGGGGACCAGTACTTC.